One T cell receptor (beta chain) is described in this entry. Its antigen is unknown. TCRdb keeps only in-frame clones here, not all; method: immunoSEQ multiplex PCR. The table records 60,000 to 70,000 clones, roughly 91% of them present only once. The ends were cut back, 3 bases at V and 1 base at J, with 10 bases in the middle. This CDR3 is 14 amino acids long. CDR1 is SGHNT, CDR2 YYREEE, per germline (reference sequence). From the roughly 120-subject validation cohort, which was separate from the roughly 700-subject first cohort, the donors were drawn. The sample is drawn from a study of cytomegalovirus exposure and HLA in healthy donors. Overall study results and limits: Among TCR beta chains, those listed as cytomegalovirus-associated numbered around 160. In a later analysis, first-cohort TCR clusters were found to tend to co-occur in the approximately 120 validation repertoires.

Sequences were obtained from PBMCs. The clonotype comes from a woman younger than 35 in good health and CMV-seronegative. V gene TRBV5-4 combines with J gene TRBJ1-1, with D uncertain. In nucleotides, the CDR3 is TGTGCCAGCAGCTCCAATACACAGAACACTGAAGCTTTCTTT. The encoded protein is CASSSNTQNTEAFF.